A single sample gave rise to the 27 T cell receptor beta chains below, sequenced in a study of T cell responses to AZD1222 COVID-19 vaccine. Sequenced by immunoSEQ multiplex PCR; TCRdb stores in-frame clones only, minus some. This table has 89,000 or so clones, less than 95% appearing once. The sequencing here drew on peripheral blood, taken 28 days after the second AZD1222 dose. The receptors here all came from an adult who received the AZD1222 COVID-19 vaccine.

The chain is built from TRBV19 and TRBJ1-5, with D possibly matching TRBD1 (6 bases). The CDR3 has 16 residues. Per the germline V gene, CDR1 is LNHDA and CDR2 is SQIVND (reference sequence). Trimming removed 3 bases from V and 4 bases from J, with 16 bases in between. The CDR3 here is CASSMRVQGGNQPQHF. The CDR3 DNA reads TGTGCCAGTAGTATGAGAGTACAGGGAGGGAATCAGCCCCAGCATTTT.

The gene calls are TRBV5-4 and TRBJ2-3, with D possibly TRBD2 on 7 matching bases. Deletions cut 6 bases from V and 1 base from J, with 15 bases between. Germline V gene sequence: CDR1 SGHNT, CDR2 YYREEE (reference sequence). The CDR3 contains 15 residues. Here the CDR3 reads CASIGGGPRTDTQYF. CDR3 sequence (DNA): TGTGCCAGCATAGGGGGAGGGCCTCGCACAGATACGCAGTATTTT.

The gene calls are TRBV14 and TRBJ2-7, with 10 bases aligning to TRBD1. V was clipped by 0 bases and J by 5 bases; unmatched bases: 7. Germline lookup yields CDR1 SGHDN and CDR2 FVKESK. This CDR3 contains 16 residues. CDR3 sequence reads: CASSQDPGQGRHEQYF. DNA for the CDR3: TGTGCCAGCAGCCAAGATCCGGGACAGGGGAGACACGAGCAGTACTTC.

J is TRBJ2-7 and V is TRBV19, with 7 positions matching TRBD1. V dropped 5 bases and J dropped 4; count of bases not matched to a gene: 5. Per the germline V gene, CDR1 is LNHDA and CDR2 is SQIVND (reference sequence). This CDR3 has 13 amino acids. CDR3 sequence: CASSLDRAYEQYF. CDR3 in DNA: TGTGCCAGTAGTCTCGACAGGGCGTACGAGCAGTACTTC.

The chain carries TRBV20-1 and TRBJ2-1; D remains unclear. V was shortened by 3 bases and J by 6 bases, with 3 bases between the two germline ends. Germline values: CDR1 DFQATT, CDR2 SNEGSKA (reference sequence). The CDR3 loop spans 10 amino acids. The CDR3 is CSARLNEQFF. CDR3 bases: TGCAGTGCTAGGCTCAATGAGCAGTTCTTC.

A single count supports this clone. The gene calls are TRBV18 and TRBJ2-3; perhaps TRBD1 as D (6 bases). The CDR3 totals 16 residues. The V end was cut by 0 bases, the J end by 0 bases, with 10 bases between. The germline gives CDR1 KGHSH, CDR2 LQKENI. The CDR3 nucleotides are TGTGCCAGCTCACCACCGGACAGTATAAGCACAGATACGCAGTATTTT. Encoded protein: CASSPPDSISTDTQYF.

The chain is built from TRBV19 and TRBJ1-6, with D perhaps TRBD1 (5 bases). CDR3 size: 15 residues. Germline values: CDR1 LNHDA, CDR2 SQIVND (reference sequence). The V end was cut by 0 bases, the J end by 7 bases, with 10 bases between. CDR3 amino acids: CASSIDGAGNSPLHF. As DNA, the CDR3 is TGTGCCAGTAGTATAGACGGGGCTGGGAATTCACCCCTCCACTTT.

The V call is TRBV9, the J call TRBJ1-2, with D maybe TRBD1 (5 bases). V lost 3 bases and J 8 bases, leaving 14 bases between the germline ends. CDR3 length: 13 amino acids. CDR1 and CDR2 from the germline V gene are SGDLS and YYNGEE. The CDR3 bases are TGTGCCAGCAGCGCCATCCAGGGAAACGGCTACACCTTC. The encoded protein is CASSAIQGNGYTF. Combining the CDR3 with reference TRBV9 and TRBJ1-2 gives the whole variable domain DSGVTQTPKHLITATGQRVTLRCSPRSGDLSVYWYQQSLDQGLQFLIQYYNGEERAKGNILERFSAQQFPDLHSELNLSSLELGDSALYFCASSAIQGNGYTFGSGTRLTVV.

The J gene is TRBJ1-2, the V gene TRBV7-9; D not resolved. The CDR3 runs to 16 residues. CDR1 is SEHNR and CDR2 is FQNEAQ in the germline V gene (reference sequence). V lost 0 bases, J lost 0 bases, and 11 bases lay in between. CDR3 DNA: TGTGCCAGCAGCTTAGCGTTCACGATAACTAACTATGGCTACACCTTC. It encodes CASSLAFTITNYGYTF.

The J gene is TRBJ1-5, the V gene TRBV18, with D uncertain. CDR3 length: 13 residues. V dropped 3 bases and J dropped 0 bases, with 3 bases sitting between them. Germline lookup yields CDR1 KGHSH and CDR2 LQKENI. CDR3 loop: CASSPVSNQPQHF. DNA of the CDR3: TGTGCCAGCTCACCGGTTAGCAATCAGCCCCAGCATTTT.

The gene calls are TRBV5-1 and TRBJ2-7, with 7 nucleotides matching TRBD2. The CDR3 has 15 amino acids. The germline gives CDR1 SGHRS, CDR2 YFSETQ. The ends lost 0 bases at V and 0 bases at J; junction bases unmatched: 3. This CDR3 is CASSLEGGSSYEQYF. CDR3 DNA sequence: TGCGCCAGCAGCTTGGAGGGCGGGAGCTCCTACGAGCAGTACTTC.

This clone was observed once. V is TRBV5-1 and J is TRBJ2-1; D is uncertain. The CDR3 extends over 14 amino acids. Per the germline V gene, CDR1 is SGHRS and CDR2 is YFSETQ. V dropped 4 bases and J dropped 9 bases, with 17 bases sitting between them. The CDR3 DNA sequence: TGCGCCAGCAGCCCCTCCCGACCCAAGGGTGAGCAGTTCTTC. It specifies CASSPSRPKGEQFF.

The CDR3 reads CASSQTGTAMNTEAFF. In DNA form, the CDR3 reads TGCGCCAGCAGCCAAACCGGGACAGCAATGAACACTGAAGCTTTCTTT. This rearrangement joins TRBV4-1 to TRBJ1-1, with 7 bases aligning to TRBD1. The J segment lost 0 bases and the V segment lost 2 bases, leaving 6 bases of the junction unmatched. CDR1 and CDR2 from the germline V gene are MGHRA and YSYEKL. This CDR3 contains 16 residues.

V gene TRBV19 combines with J gene TRBJ1-4, with 7 bases fitting TRBD1. The CDR3 length is 15 residues. Per the germline V gene, CDR1 is LNHDA and CDR2 is SQIVND (reference sequence). J was trimmed by 6 bases and V by 5 bases; bases with no gene match: 9. The chain's CDR3 is CASSPPGGGYEKLFF. In DNA, the CDR3 is TGTGCCAGTAGTCCGCCCGGAGGGGGCTATGAAAAACTGTTTTTT.

This CDR3 reads CSVAGQGSSYEQYF. CDR3 bases: TGCAGCGTAGCGGGACAGGGCAGCTCCTACGAGCAGTACTTC. V is TRBV29-1 and J is TRBJ2-7, with TRBD1 identical over 9 bases. In germline, CDR1 is SQVTM, CDR2 ANQGSEA. V shed 6 bases, J shed 0 bases, and the junction held 6 bases outside the gene matches. CDR3 length: 14 amino acids.

V gene TRBV6-1 combines with J gene TRBJ2-1; D remains ambiguous. Looked up from germline, CDR1 is MNHNS and CDR2 is SASEGT. Trimming took off 5 bases at V and 9 bases at J, with 11 bases between the two ends. The CDR3 sequence is 12 residues long. This CDR3 is CASSIGPSEQFF. CDR3 coding DNA: TGTGCCAGCAGTATCGGGCCAAGTGAGCAGTTCTTC.

The chain joins TRBV10-3 to TRBJ1-1; TRBD1 matches 8 bases. CDR3 length: 14 residues. V shed 6 bases, J shed 6 bases, and the junction held 9 bases outside the gene matches. Germline lookup yields CDR1 ENHRY and CDR2 SYGVKD. The CDR3 nucleotides read TGTGCCATCAGACGGACAGGGAGAAGTGCTGAAGCTTTCTTT. This codes for CAIRRTGRSAEAFF.

The V gene is TRBV28, the J gene TRBJ1-2, with a weak D call TRBD1 (5 bases). Trimming removed 5 bases at V and 4 bases at J, with 14 bases between. Germline V gene sequence: CDR1 MDHEN, CDR2 SYDVKM. This CDR3 comprises 14 residues. The CDR3 DNA reads TGTGCCAGCAGTCCGCGACAGAGGGGCTATGGCTACACCTTC. This gives the protein CASSPRQRGYGYTF.

The J gene is TRBJ2-6, the V gene TRBV13; D gene uncertain. Per the germline V gene, CDR1 is PRHDT and CDR2 is FYEKMQ (reference sequence). The CDR3 runs 15 residues. Trimming shortened V by 4 bases and J by 9 bases, and 16 bases separated the two germline ends. The CDR3 DNA follows: TGTGCCAGCAGCTCGGACGGACGGCCTTTCAACGTCCTGACTTTC. Encoded protein: CASSSDGRPFNVLTF.

This chain joins TRBV7-9 and TRBJ2-7, with TRBD1 identical over 7 bases. Germline CDR1 SEHNR, CDR2 FQNEAQ (reference sequence). This CDR3 comprises 15 residues. With V trimmed by 5 bases and J by 5 bases, 12 bases remained unmatched. The CDR3 bases are TGTGCCAGCAGCCCGAAGCTGAGACAGGGAAACGAGCAGTACTTC. It is translated as CASSPKLRQGNEQYF.

The genes are TRBV7-3 and TRBJ2-1; TRBD2 matches at 14 bases. Per the germline V gene, CDR1 is SGHTA and CDR2 is FQGTGA. J lost 8 bases, V lost 7 bases, and 10 bases had no gene match. The CDR3 runs 16 residues. The CDR3 sequence is CASKQTGTSGSDEQFF. The CDR3 region has the DNA TGTGCCAGCAAACAGACGGGGACTAGCGGGAGCGATGAGCAGTTCTTC.

The rearrangement uses TRBV28 and TRBJ2-7; 7 bases align to TRBD1. After removal of 5 bases from V and 2 bases from J, the junction contained 6 bases not matched to a gene. Germline CDR1 and CDR2: MDHEN and SYDVKM. The CDR3 totals 14 residues. CDR3: CASSPSGQPYEQYF. As DNA, the CDR3 is TGTGCCAGCAGTCCCTCGGGACAGCCCTACGAGCAGTACTTC.

This chain links TRBV11-2 with TRBJ1-2; D is possibly TRBD1 (6 bases). Trimming left V 0 bases short and J 4 bases short, with 12 bases between. The CDR3 is 15 residues long. CDR1 and CDR2 from the germline V gene are SGHAT and FQNNGV. The CDR3 sequence: CASSLDSGAGYGYTF. The CDR3 nucleotides are TGTGCCAGCAGCTTAGATTCAGGGGCGGGCTATGGCTACACCTTC.

This chain connects TRBV28 to TRBJ2-1, with 9 bases that match TRBD2. Per the germline V gene, CDR1 is MDHEN and CDR2 is SYDVKM. This CDR3 is 15 amino acids long. V trimming: 5 bases; J trimming: 8 bases; junction bases outside the gene matches: 10. The CDR3 sequence is CASSMGTSRGDEQFF. Written as DNA, the CDR3 is TGTGCCAGCAGTATGGGGACTAGCAGGGGCGATGAGCAGTTCTTC. The full variable domain, completed using reference TRBV28 and TRBJ2-1, is DVKVTQSSRYLVKRTGEKVFLECVQDMDHENMFWYRQDPGLGLRLIYFSYDVKMKEKGDIPEGYSVSREKKERFSLILESASTNQTSMYLCASSMGTSRGDEQFFGPGTRLTVL.

The chain links TRBV5-4 to TRBJ1-3; D gene uncertain. This CDR3 has 16 amino acids. The germline V gene encodes CDR1 SGHNT and CDR2 YYREEE (reference sequence). V dropped 0 bases and J dropped 3 bases, with 13 bases sitting between them. As DNA, the CDR3 is TGTGCCAGCAGCTTGGCTGGTCTAGGTCGTGGAAACACCATATATTTT. This codes for CASSLAGLGRGNTIYF.

This chain connects TRBV9 to TRBJ2-5; no clear D gene. This CDR3 is built from 13 residues. V lost 0 bases to trimming and J lost 4 bases, with 7 bases between them. Germline V lookup: CDR1 SGDLS, CDR2 YYNGEE. The CDR3 is CASSVVGSETQYF. CDR3 in DNA: TGTGCCAGCAGCGTAGTCGGTTCAGAGACCCAGTACTTC.

The chain links TRBV6-5 to TRBJ2-5; 9 bases agree with TRBD1. This CDR3 spans 16 amino acids. Germline V gene sequence: CDR1 MNHEY, CDR2 SVGAGI. Germline trimming cut 6 bases from V and 4 bases from J; bases unmatched to any gene: 12. The CDR3 DNA reads as TGTGCCAGCAGCTACCTTAGAGGACAGGGGCGAGAGACCCAGTACTTC. Translated: CASSYLRGQGRETQYF.